The 11 T cell receptor beta chains given below trace back to one sample, sequenced in a study of cytomegalovirus exposure and HLA in healthy donors. With 60 Vbeta and 13 Jbeta primers, the PCR was carried out. Sequenced by immunoSEQ multiplex PCR; TCRdb stores in-frame clones only, minus some. The data show over 100,000 clones, and the top ten clones hold about 1.8%. The sample comprised PBMCs. These receptors were collected from a young man in good health and CMV-seronegative.

This chain links TRBV29-1 with TRBJ2-2; 9 nucleotides agree with TRBD2. The CDR3 contains 13 residues. Losses at the gene ends were 7 bases for V and 0 bases for J; bases not matched to a gene: 0. Germline V CDR1 and CDR2: SQVTM, ANQGSEA. CDR3 amino acids: CSASGTNTGELFF. In DNA form, the CDR3 reads TGCAGCGCTAGCGGGACGAACACCGGGGAGCTGTTTTTT.

The chain recombines TRBV9 with TRBJ2-5; D uncertain. The CDR3 is made up of 15 amino acids. The germline V and J ends were trimmed by 0 bases and 1 base, with 10 bases remaining between them. Germline V gene data show CDR1 as SGDLS and CDR2 as YYNGEE. The CDR3 sequence: CASSVGGSSQETQYF. Here the CDR3 DNA reads TGTGCCAGCAGCGTAGGAGGTAGCAGCCAAGAGACCCAGTACTTC.

The chain links TRBV7-9 to TRBJ2-5; 8 nucleotides align to TRBD1. The germline gives CDR1 SEHNR, CDR2 FQNEAQ (reference sequence). The V and J ends lost 4 bases and 5 bases, in that order; junction bases with no gene match: 9. This CDR3 has 15 residues. CDR3 sequence (DNA): TGTGCCAGCAGCTCGCGGACAGGGAGGAACGAGACCCAGTACTTC. Its translation is CASSSRTGRNETQYF.

The CDR3 sequence is CASSQEAGADSPLHF. CDR3 coding DNA: TGCGCCAGCAGCCAAGAGGCAGGGGCTGATTCACCCCTCCACTTT. The chain links TRBV4-3 to TRBJ1-6; a possible D gene is TRBD1 (6 bases). CDR1 LGHNA and CDR2 YSLEER come from the germline V gene. V lost 0 bases and J 8 bases, leaving 11 bases between the germline ends. This CDR3 is 15 amino acids long.

The chain joins TRBV4-1 to TRBJ2-2, with a weak D call TRBD2 (7 bases). The CDR3 sequence is 17 residues long. Germline loops: CDR1 MGHRA, CDR2 YSYEKL. The V end was cut by 0 bases, the J end by 7 bases, with 18 bases between. CDR3 sequence reads: CASSQEAAGALVGELFF. CDR3 nucleotide sequence: TGCGCCAGCAGCCAAGAAGCGGCGGGGGCCCTCGTCGGGGAGCTGTTTTTT.

This chain links TRBV6-6 with TRBJ1-6; D perhaps matches TRBD1 (6 bases). V gave up 6 bases and J gave up 9 bases, with 18 bases separating them. This CDR3 contains 15 residues. Germline CDR1 is MNHNY and CDR2 is SVGAGI (reference sequence). CDR3 region: CASSKGDTLGSPLHF. Here the CDR3 DNA reads TGTGCCAGCAGCAAAGGGGACACATTGGGTTCACCCCTCCACTTT.

The chain carries TRBV14 and TRBJ1-1; tentatively, D is TRBD1 (5 bases). Germline V gives CDR1 SGHDN, CDR2 FVKESK. The V gene lost 2 bases and the J gene lost 1 base, with 14 bases spanning the gap. The CDR3 spans 16 residues. In DNA, the CDR3 is TGTGCCAGCAGCCAATTAACCGGGACTCCGAACACTGAAGCTTTCTTT. Encoded protein: CASSQLTGTPNTEAFF.

Concerning this clone: The sample contains more than one DNA sequence encoding this CDR3. This chain joins TRBV2 and TRBJ2-2; TRBD1 aligns across 9 bases. Germline V gene sequence: CDR1 SNHLY, CDR2 FYNNEI. This CDR3 has 16 residues. After removal of 6 bases from V and 5 bases from J, the junction contained 10 bases not matched to a gene. The chain's CDR3 is CASSRIGQGKTGELFF. The CDR3 nucleotides are TGTGCCAGCAGCCGTATAGGACAGGGGAAGACCGGGGAGCTGTTTTTT.

The V call is TRBV19, the J call TRBJ2-5, with 9 bases that match TRBD2. Germline lookup yields CDR1 LNHDA and CDR2 SQIVND (reference sequence). The CDR3 extends over 16 amino acids. V was pared by 5 bases and J by 1 base, with 8 bases of the junction left unmatched. Here the CDR3 reads CASSGLETSGQETQYF. The DNA for the CDR3 is TGTGCCAGTAGTGGCCTGGAGACTAGCGGCCAAGAGACCCAGTACTTC.

The V and J genes are TRBV28 and TRBJ2-7, with D perhaps TRBD2 (6 bases). The V end lost 7 bases, the J end lost 8 bases, and 18 bases lay between the germline ends. The CDR3 runs to 13 residues. Germline assignment: CDR1 MDHEN and CDR2 SYDVKM. The CDR3: CASIRQGGLQQYF. The CDR3 nucleotides read TGTGCCAGCATCCGGCAGGGAGGTCTGCAGCAGTACTTC.

This chain links TRBV7-9 with TRBJ1-1, with 12 bases fitting TRBD1. Germline CDR1 reads SEHNR; CDR2 reads FQNEAQ (reference sequence). This CDR3 is 15 amino acids long. V was pared by 4 bases and J by 6 bases, with 6 bases of the junction left unmatched. This CDR3 is CASSSTGTGGSEAFF. CDR3 DNA: TGTGCCAGCAGCTCGACCGGGACAGGGGGCTCTGAAGCTTTCTTT.